This is a list of T cell receptor beta chains from one sample in a study of molecular identifiers for immune sequencing clone quantification. TCRdb processed the PCR reads anew with MiXCR; each CDR3 protein has one entry. The data contain some 320,000 distinct CDR3 sequences, about a fifth of them seen just once; the ten biggest clones take up under 0.95%. Source material: naive CD8+ T cells from blood, with Jurkat cell RNA spiked in. The receptors originated from a human donor in good health. Some libraries in this study had Jurkat cell RNA spiked in. CDR3s include the opening cysteine and the closing phenylalanine or tryptophan.

j_call: TRBJ2-1
v_call: TRBV6-6
cdr3_aa: CASSYGNVEQFF

j_call: TRBJ1-5
v_call: TRBV19
cdr3_aa: CASSIVSGTYSNQPQHF

j_call: TRBJ2-3
v_call: TRBV7-8
cdr3_aa: CASSDWPGLAGSTDTQYF

j_call: TRBJ2-5
v_call: TRBV6-6
cdr3_aa: CASSRQGGGETQYF

j_call: TRBJ2-3
v_call: TRBV4-3
cdr3_aa: CASSQDRVSGGTDTQYF

j_call: TRBJ1-1
v_call: TRBV6-5
cdr3_aa: CASSYFSMVSGVGRAFF

j_call: TRBJ2-7
v_call: TRBV30
cdr3_aa: CAWGHYEQYF

j_call: TRBJ1-2
v_call: TRBV7-9
cdr3_aa: CASSLVEYTF

j_call: TRBJ2-2
v_call: TRBV5-1
cdr3_aa: CASSLRGRNTGELFF

j_call: TRBJ2-3
v_call: TRBV14
cdr3_aa: CASSQALTVSADTQYF

j_call: TRBJ2-7
v_call: TRBV5-4
cdr3_aa: CASSFWAGREQYF

j_call: TRBJ1-2
v_call: TRBV12-3/TRBV12-4
cdr3_aa: CASSFVSGYGYTF